This T cell receptor (beta chain) was captured by sequencing in a study of T cells in Graves' hyperthyroidism and ophthalmopathy. Whole-study results and caveats: Blood also contained most expanded thyroid clonotypes above 0.001.

Turning to this clonotype: As yet, its antigen is unknown.

Graves' hyperthyroidism without ophthalmopathy progression within 18 months was termed stable. Lactation, pregnancy, other autoimmune disease or uncontrolled infection excluded patients. Diagnoses used clinical symptoms, serum thyroxine and TRAb, thyroid ultrasound and orbital computed tomography. The TCR beta CDR3 regions underwent amplification using RNA transcripts as the source. TCR CDR3 underwent first-round RT-PCR with the HTBI primer set. Each CDR3 protein is one row after TCRdb ran MiXCR on the multiplex PCR reads. Among some 600,000 distinct CDR3 sequences listed, roughly 46% were seen once. The CDR3 totals 15 residues. Germline-derived CDR1 and CDR2 are SNHLY and FYNNEI.

The sample taken for sequencing was peripheral blood or thyroid tissue (not recorded which). The TCR sequence derives from a woman younger than 35 with Graves' hyperthyroidism. The rearrangement links TRBV2 to TRBJ2-5; 9 bases fit TRBD1. The DNA end is a closer match to TRBJ2-1, so the J assignment may be wrong. The DNA for the CDR3 is TGTGCCAGCAGTCACCGGACAGGGGAGAGCAATGAGCAGTTCTTC. It codes for CASSHRTGESNEQFF.